This T cell receptor beta chain was recorded in a study of control samples from healthy donors and cancer patients. Repertoires were generated with immunoSEQ multiplex PCR, while TCRdb's copy carries only in-frame clones and drops some. In the table there are 150,000 to 200,000 clones, about 91% of which are singletons. The CDR3 loop spans 14 amino acids. Germline assignment: CDR1 MNHEY and CDR2 SMNVEV (reference sequence). Trimming cost V 6 bases and J 5 bases, with 16 bases left between them. The sample taken for sequencing was blood. This sequence joins TRBV27 and TRBJ1-2; D remains ambiguous. The receptor's source is a man aged 18 to 29 in good health. The CDR3, as DNA: TGTGCCAGCAGCCCAGACGGGCAACGGTATGGCTACACCTTC. Residues: CASSPDGQRYGYTF.